This TCR beta chain emerged from a study of T cell responses to AZD1222 COVID-19 vaccine. At the level of the study: Pooling was applied to second doses at about 4 or about 12 weeks. Study results and limitations: Clonal diversity may have been underestimated, and the donors were mostly white British, with more females than males. Only a handful of individuals given AZD1222 were seropositive at baseline.

Sequencing was performed with immunoSEQ multiplex PCR; in TCRdb, only in-frame clones are kept and a portion is missing. The table lists fewer than 90,000 clones, around 87% of them singletons. The V and J ends lost 2 bases and 0 bases respectively, with 10 bases between them. The CDR3 spans 15 residues. CDR1 MNHEY and CDR2 SMNVEV come from the germline V gene (reference sequence). On this clone itself: What it recognizes is unknown.

The sequence was collected from an adult in good health. Material: peripheral blood, obtained on day 0 of AZD1222 vaccination. This chain joins TRBV27 and TRBJ1-2, with a tentative D call TRBD1 (6 bases). CDR3 loop: CASSLGQLSNYGYTF. The DNA of the CDR3 is TGTGCCAGCAGTTTAGGACAGCTATCTAACTATGGCTACACCTTC.